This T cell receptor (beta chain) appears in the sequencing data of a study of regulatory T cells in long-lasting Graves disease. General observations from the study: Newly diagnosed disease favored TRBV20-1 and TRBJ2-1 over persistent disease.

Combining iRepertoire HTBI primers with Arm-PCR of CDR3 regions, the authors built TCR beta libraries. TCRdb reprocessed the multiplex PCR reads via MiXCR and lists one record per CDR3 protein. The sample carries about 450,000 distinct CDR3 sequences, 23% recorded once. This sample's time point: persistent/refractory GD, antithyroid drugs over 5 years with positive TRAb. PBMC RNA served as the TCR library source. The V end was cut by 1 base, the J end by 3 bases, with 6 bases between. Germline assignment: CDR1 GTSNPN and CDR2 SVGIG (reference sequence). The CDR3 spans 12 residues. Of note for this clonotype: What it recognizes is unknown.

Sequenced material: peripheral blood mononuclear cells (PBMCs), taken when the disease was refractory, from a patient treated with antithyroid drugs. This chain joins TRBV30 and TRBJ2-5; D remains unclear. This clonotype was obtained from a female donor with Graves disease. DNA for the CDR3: TGTGCCTGGAGTGACGGAGAAGAGACCCAGTACTTC. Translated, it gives CAWSDGEETQYF.